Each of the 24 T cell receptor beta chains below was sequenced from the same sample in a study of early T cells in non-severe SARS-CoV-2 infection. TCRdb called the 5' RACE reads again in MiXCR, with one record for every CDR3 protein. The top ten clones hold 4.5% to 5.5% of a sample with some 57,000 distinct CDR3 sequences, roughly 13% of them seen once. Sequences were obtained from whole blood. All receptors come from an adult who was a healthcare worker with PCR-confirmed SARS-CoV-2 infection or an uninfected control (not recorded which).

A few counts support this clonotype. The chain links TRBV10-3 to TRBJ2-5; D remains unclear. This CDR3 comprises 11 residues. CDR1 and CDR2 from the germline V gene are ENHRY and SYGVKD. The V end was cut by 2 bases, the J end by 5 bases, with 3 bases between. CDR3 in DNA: TGTGCCATCAGTGAGGACGAGACCCAGTACTTC. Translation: CAISEDETQYF.

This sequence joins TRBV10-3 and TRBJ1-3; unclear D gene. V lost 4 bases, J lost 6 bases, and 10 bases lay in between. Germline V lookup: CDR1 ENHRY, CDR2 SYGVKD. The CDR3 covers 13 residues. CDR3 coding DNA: TGTGCCATCAGTGGAACACTGGAAAACACCATATATTTT. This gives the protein CAISGTLENTIYF.

This chain's CDR3 is CASSATNGAYEQYF. As DNA, the CDR3 is TGTGCCAGCAGCGCAACGAACGGTGCCTACGAGCAGTACTTC. The chain joins TRBV9 to TRBJ2-7, with D uncertain. Trimming took off 3 bases at V and 2 bases at J, with 12 bases between the two ends. This CDR3 spans 14 amino acids. Germline V lookup: CDR1 SGDLS, CDR2 YYNGEE. Filled out from reference TRBV9 and TRBJ2-7, the complete variable domain reads DSGVTQTPKHLITATGQRVTLRCSPRSGDLSVYWYQQSLDQGLQFLIQYYNGEERAKGNILERFSAQQFPDLHSELNLSSLELGDSALYFCASSATNGAYEQYFGPGTRLTVT.

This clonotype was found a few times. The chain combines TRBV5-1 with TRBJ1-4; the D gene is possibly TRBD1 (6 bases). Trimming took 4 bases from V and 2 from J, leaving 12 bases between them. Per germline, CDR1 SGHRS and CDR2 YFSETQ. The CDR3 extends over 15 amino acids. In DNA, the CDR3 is TGCGCCAGCAGCCCTCCCGGGGGCACTAATGAAAAACTGTTTTTT. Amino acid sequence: CASSPPGGTNEKLFF.

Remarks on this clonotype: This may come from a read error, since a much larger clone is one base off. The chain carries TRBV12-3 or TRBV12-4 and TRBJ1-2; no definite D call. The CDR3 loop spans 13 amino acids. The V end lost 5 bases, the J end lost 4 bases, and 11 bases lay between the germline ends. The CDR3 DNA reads TGTGCCAGCAGTCTGATCTTCTTCTATGGCTACACCTTC. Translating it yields CASSLIFFYGYTF.

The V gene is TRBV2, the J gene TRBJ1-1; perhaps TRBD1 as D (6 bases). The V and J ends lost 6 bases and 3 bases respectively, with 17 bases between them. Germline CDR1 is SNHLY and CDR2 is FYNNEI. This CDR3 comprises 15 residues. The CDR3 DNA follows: TGTGCCAGCAGCCCCGAGGGGGTTCGTTACACTGAAGCTTTCTTT. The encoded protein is CASSPEGVRYTEAFF.

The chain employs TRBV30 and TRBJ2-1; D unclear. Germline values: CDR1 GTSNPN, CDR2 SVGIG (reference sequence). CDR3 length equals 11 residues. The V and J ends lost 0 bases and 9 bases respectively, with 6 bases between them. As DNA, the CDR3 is TGTGCCTGGAGTGTCAGGCGTGAGCAGTTCTTC. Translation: CAWSVRREQFF.

The CDR3 loop is CASSPALGEQYF. For the CDR3, the DNA is TGTGCCAGCAGCCCCGCCCTCGGCGAGCAGTACTTC. The chain is built from TRBV3-1 and TRBJ2-7, with D unresolved. The V end lost 4 bases, the J end lost 6 bases, and 10 bases lay between the germline ends. The CDR3 is 12 residues long. CDR1 and CDR2 (germline): LGHDT, YNNKEL (reference sequence).

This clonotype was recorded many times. CDR3 protein: CASSLPGLNTEAFF. In DNA, the CDR3 is TGCGCCAGCAGCCTACCGGGACTGAACACTGAAGCTTTCTTT. This chain joins TRBV5-1 and TRBJ1-1, with D possibly matching TRBD1 (5 bases). Trimming left V 4 bases short and J 0 bases short, with 10 bases between. In germline, CDR1 is SGHRS, CDR2 YFSETQ. The CDR3 sequence is 14 residues long. Combining the CDR3 with reference TRBV5-1 and TRBJ1-1 gives the whole variable domain KAGVTQTPRYLIKTRGQQVTLSCSPISGHRSVSWYQQTPGQGLQFLFEYFSETQRNKGNFPGRFSGRQFSNSRSEMNVSTLELGDSALYLCASSLPGLNTEAFFGQGTRLTVV.

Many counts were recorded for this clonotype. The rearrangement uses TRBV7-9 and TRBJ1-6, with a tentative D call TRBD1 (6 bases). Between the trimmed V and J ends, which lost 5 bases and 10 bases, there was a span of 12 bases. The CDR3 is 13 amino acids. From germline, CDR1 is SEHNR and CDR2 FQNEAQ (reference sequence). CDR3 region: CASSPRGESPLHF. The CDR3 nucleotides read TGTGCCAGCAGCCCAAGGGGGGAATCACCCCTCCACTTT.

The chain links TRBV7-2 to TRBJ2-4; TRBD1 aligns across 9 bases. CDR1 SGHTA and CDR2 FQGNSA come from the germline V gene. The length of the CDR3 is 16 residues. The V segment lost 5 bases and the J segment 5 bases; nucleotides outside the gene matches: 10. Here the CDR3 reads CASSGAIQGAQNIQYF. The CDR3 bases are TGTGCCAGCAGCGGCGCGATACAGGGGGCGCAAAACATTCAGTACTTC.

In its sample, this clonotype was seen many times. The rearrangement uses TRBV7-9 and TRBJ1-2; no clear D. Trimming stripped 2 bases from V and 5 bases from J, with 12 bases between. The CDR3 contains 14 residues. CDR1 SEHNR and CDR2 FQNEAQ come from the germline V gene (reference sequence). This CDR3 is CASSLFAEFYGYTF. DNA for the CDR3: TGTGCCAGCAGCTTATTTGCCGAGTTTTATGGCTACACCTTC.

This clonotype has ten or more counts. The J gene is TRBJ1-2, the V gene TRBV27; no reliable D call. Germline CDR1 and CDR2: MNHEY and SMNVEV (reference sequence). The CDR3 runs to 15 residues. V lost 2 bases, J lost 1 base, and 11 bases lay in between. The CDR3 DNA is TGTGCCAGCAGTTTAAGCGGGGTCAATAACTATGGCTACACCTTC. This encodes CASSLSGVNNYGYTF.

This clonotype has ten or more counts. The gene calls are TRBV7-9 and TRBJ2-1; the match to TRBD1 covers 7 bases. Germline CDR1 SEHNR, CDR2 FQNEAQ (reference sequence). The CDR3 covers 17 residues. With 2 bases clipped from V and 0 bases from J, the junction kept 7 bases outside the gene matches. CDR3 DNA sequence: TGTGCCAGCAGCTTATCGACAGGGACGAGCTCCTACAATGAGCAGTTCTTC. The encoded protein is CASSLSTGTSSYNEQFF. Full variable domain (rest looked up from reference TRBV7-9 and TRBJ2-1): DTGVSQNPRHKITKRGQNVTFRCDPISEHNRLYWYRQTLGQGPEFLTYFQNEAQLEKSRLLSDRFSAERPKGSFSTLEIQRTEQGDSAMYLCASSLSTGTSSYNEQFFGPGTRLTVL.

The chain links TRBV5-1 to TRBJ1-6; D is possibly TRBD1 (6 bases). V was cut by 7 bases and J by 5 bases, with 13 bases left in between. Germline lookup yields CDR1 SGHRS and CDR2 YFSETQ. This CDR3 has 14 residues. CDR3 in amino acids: CASRMTGDNSPLHF. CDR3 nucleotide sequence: TGCGCCAGCCGTATGACAGGAGATAATTCACCCCTCCACTTT.

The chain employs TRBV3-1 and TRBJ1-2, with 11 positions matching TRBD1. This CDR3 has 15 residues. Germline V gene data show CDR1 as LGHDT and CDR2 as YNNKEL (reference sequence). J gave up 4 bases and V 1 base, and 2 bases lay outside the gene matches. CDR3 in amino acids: CASSQGTGGSYGYTF. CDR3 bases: TGTGCCAGCAGCCAAGGGACAGGGGGCTCCTATGGCTACACCTTC.

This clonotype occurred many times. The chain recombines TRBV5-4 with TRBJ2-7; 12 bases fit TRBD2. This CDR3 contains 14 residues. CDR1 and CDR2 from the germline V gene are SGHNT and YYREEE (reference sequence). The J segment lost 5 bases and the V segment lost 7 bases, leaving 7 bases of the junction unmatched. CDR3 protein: CASARLAGEDEQYF. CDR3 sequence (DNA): TGTGCCAGCGCCCGACTAGCGGGAGAGGACGAGCAGTACTTC.

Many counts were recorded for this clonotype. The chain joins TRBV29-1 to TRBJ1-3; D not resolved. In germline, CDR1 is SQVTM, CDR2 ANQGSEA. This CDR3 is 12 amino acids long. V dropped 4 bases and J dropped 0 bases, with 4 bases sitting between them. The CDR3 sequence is CSVVLSGNTIYF. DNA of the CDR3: TGCAGCGTTGTCCTCTCTGGAAACACCATATATTTT.

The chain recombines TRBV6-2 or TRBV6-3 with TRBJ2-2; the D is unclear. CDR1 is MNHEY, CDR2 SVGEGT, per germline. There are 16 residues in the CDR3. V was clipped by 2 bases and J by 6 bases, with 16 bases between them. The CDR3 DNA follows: TGTGCCAGCAGTTACCCCCTCTCCCCCCAGTCCGGGGAGCTGTTTTTT. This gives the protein CASSYPLSPQSGELFF.

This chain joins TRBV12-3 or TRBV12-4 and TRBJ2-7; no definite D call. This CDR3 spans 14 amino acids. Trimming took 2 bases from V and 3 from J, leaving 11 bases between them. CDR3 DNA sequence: TGTGCCAGCAGTTTACAGGCCTCAGGCTACGAGCAGTACTTC. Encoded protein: CASSLQASGYEQYF.

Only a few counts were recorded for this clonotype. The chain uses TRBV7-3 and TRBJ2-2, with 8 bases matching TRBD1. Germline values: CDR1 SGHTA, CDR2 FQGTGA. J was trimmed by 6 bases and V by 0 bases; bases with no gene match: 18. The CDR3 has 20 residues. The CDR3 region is CASSLTKAGGAGIFPGELFF. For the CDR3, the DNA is TGTGCCAGCAGCTTAACTAAAGCAGGGGGCGCCGGGATTTTTCCCGGGGAGCTGTTTTTT.

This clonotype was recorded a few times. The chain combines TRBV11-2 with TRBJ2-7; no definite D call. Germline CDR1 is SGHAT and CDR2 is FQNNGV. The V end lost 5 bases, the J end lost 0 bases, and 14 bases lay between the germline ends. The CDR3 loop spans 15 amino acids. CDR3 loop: CASSPSSDLSYEQYF. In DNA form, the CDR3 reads TGTGCCAGCAGCCCGAGCTCCGATCTCTCCTACGAGCAGTACTTC.

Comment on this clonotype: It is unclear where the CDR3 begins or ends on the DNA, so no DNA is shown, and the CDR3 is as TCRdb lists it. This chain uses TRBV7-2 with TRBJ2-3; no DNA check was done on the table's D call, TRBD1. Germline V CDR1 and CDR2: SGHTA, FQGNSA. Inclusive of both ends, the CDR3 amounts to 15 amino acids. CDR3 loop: CASSQQGFLADTQYF.

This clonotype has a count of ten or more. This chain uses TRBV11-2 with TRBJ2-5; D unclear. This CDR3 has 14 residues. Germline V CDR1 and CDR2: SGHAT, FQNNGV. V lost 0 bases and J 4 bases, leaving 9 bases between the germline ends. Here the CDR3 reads CASSLDRPAETQYF. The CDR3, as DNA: TGTGCCAGCAGCTTAGATCGCCCAGCAGAGACCCAGTACTTC.